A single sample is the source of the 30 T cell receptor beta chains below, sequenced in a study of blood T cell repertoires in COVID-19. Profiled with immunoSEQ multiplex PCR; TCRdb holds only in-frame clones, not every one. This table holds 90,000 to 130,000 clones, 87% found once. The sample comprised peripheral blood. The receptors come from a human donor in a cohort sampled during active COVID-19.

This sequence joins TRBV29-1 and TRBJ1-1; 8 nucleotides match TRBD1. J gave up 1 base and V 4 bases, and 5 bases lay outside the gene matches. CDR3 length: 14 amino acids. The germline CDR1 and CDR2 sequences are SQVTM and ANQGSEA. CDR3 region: CSVATGTGNTEAFF. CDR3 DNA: TGCAGCGTTGCCACCGGGACAGGGAACACTGAAGCTTTCTTT.

CDR3 DNA: TGTGCCAGCAGCTTCGGGGAGGGCGGCTACACCTTC. This gives the protein CASSFGEGGYTF. J is TRBJ1-2 and V is TRBV7-9; no definite D call. CDR1 SEHNR and CDR2 FQNEAQ come from the germline V gene (reference sequence). V lost 3 bases, J lost 8 bases, and 10 bases lay in between. The CDR3 contains 12 residues.

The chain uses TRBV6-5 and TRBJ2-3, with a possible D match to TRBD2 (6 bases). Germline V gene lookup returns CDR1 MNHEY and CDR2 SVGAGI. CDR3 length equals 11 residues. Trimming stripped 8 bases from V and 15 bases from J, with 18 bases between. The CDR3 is CASVSAGKGYF. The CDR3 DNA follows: TGTGCCAGCGTTTCGGCGGGGAAGGGTTATTTT.

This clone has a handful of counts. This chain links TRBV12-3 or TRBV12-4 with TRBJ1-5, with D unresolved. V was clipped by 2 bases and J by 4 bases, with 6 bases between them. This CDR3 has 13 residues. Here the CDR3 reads CASSLRENQPQHF. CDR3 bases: TGTGCCAGCAGTTTAAGAGAGAATCAGCCCCAGCATTTT.

CDR3 protein: CASSLGLAGGETQYF. In DNA form, the CDR3 reads TGTGCCAGCAGCTTAGGGCTAGCGGGAGGAGAGACCCAGTACTTC. The chain carries TRBV7-2 and TRBJ2-5; TRBD2 aligns across 11 bases. This CDR3 comprises 15 residues. Germline CDR1 is SGHTA and CDR2 is FQGNSA. J lost 4 bases, V lost 1 base, and 2 bases had no gene match.

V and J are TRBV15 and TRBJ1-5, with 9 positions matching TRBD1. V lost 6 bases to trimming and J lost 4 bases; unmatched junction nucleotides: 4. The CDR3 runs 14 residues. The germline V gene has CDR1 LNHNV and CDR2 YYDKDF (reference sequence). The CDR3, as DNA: TGTGCCACCAGTCTTGACAGGGGGAATCAGCCCCAGCATTTT. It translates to CATSLDRGNQPQHF. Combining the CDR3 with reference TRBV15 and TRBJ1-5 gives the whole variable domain DAMVIQNPRYQVTQFGKPVTLSCSQTLNHNVMYWYQQKSSQAPKLLFHYYDKDFNNEADTPDNFQSRRPNTSFCFLDIRSPGLGDTAMYLCATSLDRGNQPQHFGDGTRLSIL.

The CDR3 region has the DNA TGTGCCAGCAGTTACAGCCGCGGGAGCTCCTATAATTCACCCCTCCACTTT. Its protein is CASSYSRGSSYNSPLHF. The chain has TRBV6-2 or TRBV6-3 and TRBJ1-6; D remains unclear. Germline CDR1 is MNHEY and CDR2 is SVGEGT. Trimming shortened V by 2 bases and J by 0 bases, and 11 bases separated the two germline ends. This CDR3 is built from 17 residues.

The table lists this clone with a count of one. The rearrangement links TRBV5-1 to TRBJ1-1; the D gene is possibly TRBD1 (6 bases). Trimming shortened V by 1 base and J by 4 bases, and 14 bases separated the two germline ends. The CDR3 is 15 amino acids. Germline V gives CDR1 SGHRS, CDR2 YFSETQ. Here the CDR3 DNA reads TGCGCCAGCAGCTTGCCAACAGGGACCCGCACTGAAGCTTTCTTT. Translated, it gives CASSLPTGTRTEAFF.

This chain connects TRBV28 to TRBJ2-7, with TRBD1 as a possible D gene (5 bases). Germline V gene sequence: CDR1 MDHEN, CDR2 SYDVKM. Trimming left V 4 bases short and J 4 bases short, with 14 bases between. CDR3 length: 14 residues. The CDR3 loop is CASSSHRRAYEQYF. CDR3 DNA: TGTGCCAGCAGTTCCCATCGCAGGGCTTACGAGCAGTACTTC.

The CDR3 here is CASSGAGGRSGNTIYF. The CDR3 DNA follows: TGTGCCAGCAGTGGGGCCGGGGGGCGGTCTGGAAACACCATATATTTT. The chain links TRBV5-5 to TRBJ1-3, with D possibly being TRBD1 (6 bases). The V end was cut by 5 bases, the J end by 1 base, with 16 bases between. Germline CDR1 SGHKS, CDR2 YYEKEE (reference sequence). The CDR3 length is 16 residues.

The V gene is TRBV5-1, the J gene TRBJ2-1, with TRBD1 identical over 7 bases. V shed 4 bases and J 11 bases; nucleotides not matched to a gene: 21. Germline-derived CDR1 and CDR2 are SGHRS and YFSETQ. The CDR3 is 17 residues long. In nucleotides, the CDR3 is TGCGCCAGCAGCCCGCCCGTCGGACAGGTCTCACGGATTAAGCAGTTCTTC. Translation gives CASSPPVGQVSRIKQFF.

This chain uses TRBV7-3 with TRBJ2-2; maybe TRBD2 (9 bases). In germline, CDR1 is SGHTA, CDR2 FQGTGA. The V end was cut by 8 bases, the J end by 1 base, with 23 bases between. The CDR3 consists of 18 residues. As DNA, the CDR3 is TGTGCCAGCCAAAAGGTGGCTAGCGGGACAGGGAACACCGGGGAGCTGTTTTTT. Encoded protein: CASQKVASGTGNTGELFF. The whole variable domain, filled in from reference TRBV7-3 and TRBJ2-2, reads GAGVSQTPSNKVTEKGKYVELRCDPISGHTALYWYRQSLGQGPEFLIYFQGTGAADDSGLPNDRFFAVRPEGSVSTLKIQRTERGDSAVYLCASQKVASGTGNTGELFFGEGSRLTVL.

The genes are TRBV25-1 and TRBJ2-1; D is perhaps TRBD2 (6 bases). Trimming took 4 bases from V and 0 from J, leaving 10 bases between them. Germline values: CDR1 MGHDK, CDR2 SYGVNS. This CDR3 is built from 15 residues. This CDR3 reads CASSVSGVSYNEQFF. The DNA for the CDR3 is TGTGCCAGCAGTGTTTCGGGGGTCTCCTACAATGAGCAGTTCTTC.

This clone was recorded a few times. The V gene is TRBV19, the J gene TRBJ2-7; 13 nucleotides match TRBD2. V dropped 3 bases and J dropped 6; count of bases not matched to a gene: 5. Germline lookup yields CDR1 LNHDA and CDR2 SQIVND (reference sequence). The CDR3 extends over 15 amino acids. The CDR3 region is CASSIEGLAGSEQYF. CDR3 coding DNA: TGTGCCAGTAGTATTGAGGGACTAGCGGGATCCGAGCAGTACTTC. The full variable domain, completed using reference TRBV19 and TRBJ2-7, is DGGITQSPKYLFRKEGQNVTLSCEQNLNHDAMYWYRQDPGQGLRLIYYSQIVNDFQKGDIAEGYSVSREKKESFPLTVTSAQKNPTAFYLCASSIEGLAGSEQYFGPGTRLTVT.

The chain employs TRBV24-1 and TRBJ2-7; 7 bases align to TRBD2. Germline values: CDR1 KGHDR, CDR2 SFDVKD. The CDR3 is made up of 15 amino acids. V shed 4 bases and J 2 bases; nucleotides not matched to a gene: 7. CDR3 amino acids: CATSDASGAAYEQYF. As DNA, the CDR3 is TGTGCCACCAGTGACGCTAGCGGAGCGGCCTACGAGCAGTACTTC.

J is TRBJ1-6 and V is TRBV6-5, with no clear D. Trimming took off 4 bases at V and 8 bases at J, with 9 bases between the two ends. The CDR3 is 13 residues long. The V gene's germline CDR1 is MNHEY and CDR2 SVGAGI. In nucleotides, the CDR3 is TGTGCCAGCAGTTCAGGTTGGGATTCACCCCTCCACTTT. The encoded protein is CASSSGWDSPLHF.

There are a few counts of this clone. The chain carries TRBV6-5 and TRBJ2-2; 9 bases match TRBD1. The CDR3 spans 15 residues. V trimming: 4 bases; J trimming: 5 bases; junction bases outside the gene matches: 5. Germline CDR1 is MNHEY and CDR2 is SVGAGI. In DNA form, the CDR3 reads TGTGCCAGCAGTTTGACAGGGGGAAGGACCGGGGAGCTGTTTTTT. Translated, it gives CASSLTGGRTGELFF.

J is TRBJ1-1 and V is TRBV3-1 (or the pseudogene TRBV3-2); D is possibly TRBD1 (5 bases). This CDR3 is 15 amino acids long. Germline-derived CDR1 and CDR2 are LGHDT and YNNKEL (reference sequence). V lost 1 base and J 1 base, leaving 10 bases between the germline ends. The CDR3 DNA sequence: TGTGCCAGCAGCCAAGGGGGCGTTGGGAACACTGAAGCTTTCTTT. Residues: CASSQGGVGNTEAFF.

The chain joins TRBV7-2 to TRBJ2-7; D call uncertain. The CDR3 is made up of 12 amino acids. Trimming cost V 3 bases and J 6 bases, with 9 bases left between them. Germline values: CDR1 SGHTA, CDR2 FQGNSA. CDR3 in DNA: TGTGCCAGCAGCTTGAACAGAGCCGAGCAGTACTTC. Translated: CASSLNRAEQYF.

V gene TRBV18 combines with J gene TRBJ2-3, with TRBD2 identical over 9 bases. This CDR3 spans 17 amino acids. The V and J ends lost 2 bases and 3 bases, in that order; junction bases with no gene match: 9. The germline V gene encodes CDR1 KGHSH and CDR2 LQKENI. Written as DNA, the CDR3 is TGTGCCAGCTCACCAAGGTACAGCGGGAGGCGGACAGATACGCAGTATTTT. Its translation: CASSPRYSGRRTDTQYF.

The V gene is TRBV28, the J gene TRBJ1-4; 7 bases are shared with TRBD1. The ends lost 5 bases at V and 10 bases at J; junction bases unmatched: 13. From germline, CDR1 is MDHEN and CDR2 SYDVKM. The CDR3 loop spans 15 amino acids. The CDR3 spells CASSRQGGSARKLFF. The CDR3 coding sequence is TGTGCCAGCAGTCGTCAGGGGGGAAGTGCGCGAAAACTGTTTTTT.

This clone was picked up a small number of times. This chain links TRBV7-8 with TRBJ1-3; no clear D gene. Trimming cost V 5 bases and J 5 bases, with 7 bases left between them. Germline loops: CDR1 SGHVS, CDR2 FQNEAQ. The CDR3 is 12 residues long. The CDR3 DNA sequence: TGTGCCAGCAGCCTCGACAGAAACACCATATATTTT. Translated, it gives CASSLDRNTIYF.

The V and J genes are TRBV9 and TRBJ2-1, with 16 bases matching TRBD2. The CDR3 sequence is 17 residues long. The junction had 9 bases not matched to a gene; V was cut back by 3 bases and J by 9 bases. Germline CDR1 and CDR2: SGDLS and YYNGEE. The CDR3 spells CASSGPGGLAGGGEQFF. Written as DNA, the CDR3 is TGTGCCAGCAGCGGCCCTGGGGGACTAGCGGGAGGGGGTGAGCAGTTCTTC.

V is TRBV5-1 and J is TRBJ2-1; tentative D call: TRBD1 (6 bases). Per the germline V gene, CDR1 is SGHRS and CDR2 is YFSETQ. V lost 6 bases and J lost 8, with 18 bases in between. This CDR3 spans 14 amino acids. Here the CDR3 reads CASNTDRVGDEQFF. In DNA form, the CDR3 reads TGCGCCAGCAACACGGACAGAGTTGGCGATGAGCAGTTCTTC.

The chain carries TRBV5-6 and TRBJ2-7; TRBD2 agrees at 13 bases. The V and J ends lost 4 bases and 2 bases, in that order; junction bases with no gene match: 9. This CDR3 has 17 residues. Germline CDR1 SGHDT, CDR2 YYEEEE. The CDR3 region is CASSELAGGPRAYEQYF. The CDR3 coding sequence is TGTGCCAGCAGCGAACTAGCGGGAGGGCCGAGAGCCTACGAGCAGTACTTC.

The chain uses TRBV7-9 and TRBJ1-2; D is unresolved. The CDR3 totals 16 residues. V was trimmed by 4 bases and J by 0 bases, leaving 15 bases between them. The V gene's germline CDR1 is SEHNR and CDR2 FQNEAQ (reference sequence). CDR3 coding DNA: TGTGCCAGCAGCTCGGGAAAAGGGAGAGCTAACTATGGCTACACCTTC. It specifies CASSSGKGRANYGYTF.

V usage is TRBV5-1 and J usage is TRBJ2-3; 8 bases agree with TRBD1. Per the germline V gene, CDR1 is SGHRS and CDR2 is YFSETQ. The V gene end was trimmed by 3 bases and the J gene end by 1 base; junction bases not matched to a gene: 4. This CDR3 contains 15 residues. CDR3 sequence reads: CASSSGQVRTDTQYF. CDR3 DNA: TGCGCCAGCAGCTCGGGACAGGTGCGCACAGATACGCAGTATTTT.

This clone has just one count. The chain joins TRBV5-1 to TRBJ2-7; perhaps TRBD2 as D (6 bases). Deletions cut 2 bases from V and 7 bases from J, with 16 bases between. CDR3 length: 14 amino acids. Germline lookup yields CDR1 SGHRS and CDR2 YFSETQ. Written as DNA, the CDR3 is TGCGCCAGCAGCTTTGCAGGAGGGGTTTCTGAGCAGTACTTC. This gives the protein CASSFAGGVSEQYF.

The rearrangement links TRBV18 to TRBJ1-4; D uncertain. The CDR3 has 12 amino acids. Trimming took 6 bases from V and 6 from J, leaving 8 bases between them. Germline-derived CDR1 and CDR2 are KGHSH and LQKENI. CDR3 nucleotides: TGTGCCAGCTCCCCCGCGGATGAAAAACTGTTTTTT. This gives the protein CASSPADEKLFF.

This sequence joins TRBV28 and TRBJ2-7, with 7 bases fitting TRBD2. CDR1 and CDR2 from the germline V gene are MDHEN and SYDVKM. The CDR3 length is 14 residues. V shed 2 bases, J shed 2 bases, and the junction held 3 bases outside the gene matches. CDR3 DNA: TGTGCCAGCAGTTTAGGAGGGAGGGCCTACGAGCAGTACTTC. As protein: CASSLGGRAYEQYF.